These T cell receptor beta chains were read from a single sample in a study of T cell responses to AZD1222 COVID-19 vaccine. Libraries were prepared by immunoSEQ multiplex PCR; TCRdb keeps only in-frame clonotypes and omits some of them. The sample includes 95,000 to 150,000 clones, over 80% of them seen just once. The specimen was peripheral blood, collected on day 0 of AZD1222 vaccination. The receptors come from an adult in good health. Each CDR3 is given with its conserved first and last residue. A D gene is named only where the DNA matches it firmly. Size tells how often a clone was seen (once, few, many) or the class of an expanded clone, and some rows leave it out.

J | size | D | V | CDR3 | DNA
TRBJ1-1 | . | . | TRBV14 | CASSQDQGWNTEAFF | TGTGCCAGCAGCCAAGATCAGGGATGGAACACTGAAGCTTTCTTT
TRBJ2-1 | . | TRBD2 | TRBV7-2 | CASRRLAGGDNEQFF | TGTGCCAGCAGACGACTAGCGGGGGGGGACAATGAGCAGTTCTTC
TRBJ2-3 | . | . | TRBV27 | CASSRMGDTQYF | TGTGCCAGCAGCCGTATGGGGGATACGCAGTATTTT
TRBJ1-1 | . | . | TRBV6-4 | CASSDPFRSVRRQNTEAFF | TGTGCCAGCAGTGACCCGTTTCGCTCCGTGCGACGGCAGAACACTGAAGCTTTCTTT
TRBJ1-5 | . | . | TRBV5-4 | CASSLPDSNQPQHF | TGTGCCAGCAGCTTGCCGGACAGCAATCAGCCCCAGCATTTT
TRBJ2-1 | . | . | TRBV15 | CATSRDPGRARGGQFF | TGTGCCACCAGCAGAGATCCGGGGAGGGCCAGAGGGGGGCAGTTCTTC
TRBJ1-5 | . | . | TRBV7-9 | CASSRGTDSNQPQHF | TGTGCCAGCAGTCGCGGGACGGATAGCAATCAGCCCCAGCATTTT
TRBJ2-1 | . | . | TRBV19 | CASSIDSLRQGEQFF | TGTGCCAGTAGTATAGACTCGTTACGGCAAGGAGAGCAGTTCTTC
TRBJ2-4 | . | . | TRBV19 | CASSIAPGTSLAKNIQYF | TGTGCCAGTAGTATAGCGCCCGGAACATCTTTAGCCAAAAACATTCAGTACTTC
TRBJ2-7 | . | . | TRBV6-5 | CASRGAYYEQYF | TGTGCCAGCCGCGGGGCTTACTACGAGCAGTACTTC
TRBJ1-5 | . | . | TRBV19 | CASSMISGIGNQPQHF | TGTGCCAGTAGTATGATAAGTGGCATCGGCAATCAGCCCCAGCATTTT
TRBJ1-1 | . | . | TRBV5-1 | CASSAGDMGTEAFF | TGCGCCAGCAGCGCCGGGGACATGGGGACTGAAGCTTTCTTT
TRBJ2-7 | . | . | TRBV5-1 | CASSLEPGPTYEQYF | TGCGCCAGCAGCTTGGAGCCAGGTCCCACCTACGAGCAGTACTTC
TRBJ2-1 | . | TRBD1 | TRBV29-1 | CSVAGQVYNEQFF | TGCAGCGTTGCGGGACAGGTCTACAATGAGCAGTTCTTC
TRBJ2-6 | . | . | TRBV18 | CASSPLKSGANVLTF | TGTGCCAGCTCACCCTTAAAGTCTGGGGCCAACGTCCTGACTTTC
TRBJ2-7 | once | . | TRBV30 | CAWSGIAGAIYEQYF | TGTGCCTGGAGTGGGATTGCCGGGGCCATCTACGAGCAGTACTTC
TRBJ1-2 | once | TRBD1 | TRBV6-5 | CASSYSKGAAGYTF | TGTGCCAGCAGTTACTCAAAGGGGGCGGCTGGCTACACCTTC
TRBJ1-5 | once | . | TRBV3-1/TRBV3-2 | CASSQDWVAQPQHF | TGTGCCAGCAGCCAAGATTGGGTCGCTCAGCCCCAGCATTTT
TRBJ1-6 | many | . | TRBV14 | CASSQYRDTLGEALHF | TGTGCCAGCAGCCAGTACCGGGACACCCTGGGAGAGGCCCTCCACTTT
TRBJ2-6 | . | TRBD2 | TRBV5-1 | CASSLAQGLAGGRGANVLTF | TGCGCCAGCAGCTTGGCCCAGGGACTAGCGGGAGGGCGTGGGGCCAACGTCCTGACTTTC